The rows below give T cell receptor beta chains drawn from one sample of a study of OX40 agonist ivuxolimab in advanced cancers. Here immunoSEQ multiplex PCR was the method, and the copy in TCRdb shows in-frame clones only, minus some. The sample gives 30,000 to 40,000 clones, approximately 90% of which show up once; approximately 26% is in the top ten. Sequences were derived from CD4+ or CD8+ T cells sorted from blood, sampled in a trial of the OX40 agonist ivuxolimab. All receptors derive from an adult with an advanced solid tumor such as melanoma, head and neck, liver or kidney cancer. The CDR3 runs from the conserved cysteine through the conserved F or W. The D gene is left open where the match is weak. Expanded clones get a size class; other rows say once, few or many, or leave the size out.

cdr3_aa j_call v_call d_call clone_size
CASSPPGTSGETQYF TRBJ2-5 TRBV18 TRBD2 -
CASSPGGEKLFF TRBJ1-4 TRBV5-6 - -
CASSLEPGGRGDEQYF TRBJ2-7 TRBV7-2 TRBD1 -
CASSFARTGLQPPSEF TRBJ2-7 TRBV5-1 - -
CASSIRDGVPEAFF TRBJ1-1 TRBV6-5 - -
CASSLDGGSYEQYF TRBJ2-7 TRBV5-5 - few
CASSKTSGSSYEQYF TRBJ2-7 TRBV4-1 TRBD2 few
CASSVSGTGGTGELFF TRBJ2-2 TRBV2 TRBD1 -
CASSWGGRGYEQYF TRBJ2-7 TRBV6-5 TRBD2 few
CASSRPGGPGKETQYF TRBJ2-5 TRBV9 - -
CASSVEVGASLADTQYF TRBJ2-3 TRBV9 - once
CASSGSTHSYNEQFF TRBJ2-1 TRBV9 - -
CASTPPGAPWEAFF TRBJ1-1 TRBV27 - once
CASSLGLAGGYEQYF TRBJ2-7 TRBV7-8 TRBD2 -
CASSPEDRGVEQYF TRBJ2-7 TRBV7-9 TRBD1 few
CASSFQGGVYGYTF TRBJ1-2 TRBV28 TRBD1 -
CATSSGTSPQTQYF TRBJ2-5 TRBV15 TRBD2 once
CASSLGQGGYYEQYF TRBJ2-7 TRBV5-1 - -
CASKYTRGSAETQYF TRBJ2-5 TRBV6-4 - -
CASSEDHGELFF TRBJ2-2 TRBV6-4 - -
CASSLLAGGQDTQYF TRBJ2-3 TRBV27 TRBD2 -
CASSFGTGEAFF TRBJ1-1 TRBV5-5 TRBD1 -
CASSLGQYNEQFF TRBJ2-1 TRBV11-2 - -
CASSDSTGEWYEQYF TRBJ2-7 TRBV2 - few
CASSPWSIAGIEAGELFF TRBJ2-2 TRBV19 TRBD2 -
CASAGQTNTEAFF TRBJ1-1 TRBV19 - -
CASRPPGAAYGYTF TRBJ1-2 TRBV19 - -
CASSLKVSLMTGSSGDGYTF TRBJ1-2 TRBV5-8 TRBD1 once
CASSEGTSWNTQYF TRBJ2-3 TRBV10-1 TRBD2 -
CASSPTENTEAFF TRBJ1-1 TRBV13 - -
CASTPVRHEQYF TRBJ2-7 TRBV2 - -
CASSYGGGNEQFF TRBJ2-1 TRBV6-5 - -
CASAHPRTGYHGYTF TRBJ1-2 TRBV9 TRBD1 -
CASSRRRNTEAFF TRBJ1-1 TRBV16 - -
CASSIGQGHGELFF TRBJ2-2 TRBV19 - -
CASSFGGAYNQPQHF TRBJ1-5 TRBV7-9 - -
CASSLKAGNTEAFF TRBJ1-1 TRBV7-9 - -
CASSEEGGNTDTQYF TRBJ2-3 TRBV11-2 - -
CASSSQAPLGQYF TRBJ2-5 TRBV5-6 - -
CASSLQGAEQFF TRBJ2-1 TRBV28 TRBD1 -
CASSDGQDPYEQYF TRBJ2-7 TRBV9 TRBD1 -
CATSGTGSNYGYTF TRBJ1-2 TRBV15 TRBD1 -